The rows below give T cell receptor beta chains drawn from one sample of a study of blood T cell repertoires in COVID-19. The protocol was immunoSEQ multiplex PCR, while the TCRdb copy is restricted to in-frame clones and leaves out a portion. The data show approximately 130,000 clones, roughly four fifths seen once. The sequencing input was PBMCs or T cells enriched from blood (not recorded which). The origin of the receptors is a man in his thirties or forties who had recovered from COVID-19. The conserved cysteine and the conserved F or W are not part of the CDR3 here. D genes are given only for firm matches. A row's size may be missing; if present it is once, few, many or a size class.

j_call	v_call	d_call	clone_size	cdr3_aa
TRBJ2-1	TRBV14	TRBD2	once	ASSHTLAGETYNEQF
TRBJ1-1	TRBV10-3	NA	NA	AISDNREGTEAF
TRBJ2-5	TRBV6-5	NA	NA	ASGGFAPSETQY
TRBJ1-6	TRBV15	TRBD1	few	ATSRGGTDNSPLH
TRBJ1-4	TRBV3-1/TRBV3-2	NA	NA	ASSQLTQGAYNEKLF
TRBJ2-2	TRBV12-5	TRBD1	NA	ASGNEQGENTGELF
TRBJ1-1	TRBV10-1	NA	NA	ASSPAGGGTEAF
TRBJ1-2	TRBV2	TRBD1	NA	ASRGDRGRGYT
TRBJ2-3	TRBV3-1/TRBV3-2	TRBD2	NA	ASSQLSGSLDTQY
TRBJ2-7	TRBV11-2	NA	NA	ASSSLQGREQY